The 21 T cell receptor beta chains given below trace back to one sample, sequenced in a study of shared clonotypes between healthy human individuals. Repertoires were generated with immunoSEQ multiplex PCR, while TCRdb's copy carries only in-frame clones and drops some. The table lists under 1,100,000 clones, more than 60% of them singletons. Sequencing input: memory CD4+ T cells sorted from blood. The subset is: CD45RA-negative fraction. These receptors all stem from a man aged 18 to 30 in good health.

This clone has just a few counts. This chain's CDR3 is CASSLVRGPSPLHF. The CDR3, as DNA: TGTGCCAGCAGCCTTGTCCGGGGACCCTCACCCCTCCACTTT. The V call is TRBV14, the J call TRBJ1-6, with TRBD1 as a possible D gene (5 bases). CDR1 SGHDN and CDR2 FVKESK come from the germline V gene. CDR3 length: 14 residues. The germline V and J ends were trimmed by 4 bases and 10 bases, with 14 bases remaining between them.

The chain couples TRBV10-3 to TRBJ2-7, with TRBD1 matching over 7 bases. In germline, CDR1 is ENHRY, CDR2 SYGVKD. V shed 6 bases, J shed 0 bases, and the junction held 14 bases outside the gene matches. CDR3 size: 17 residues. The CDR3 reads CAIREGTGTASSYEQYF. CDR3 nucleotides: TGTGCCATCAGGGAAGGGACCGGGACAGCCTCCTCCTACGAGCAGTACTTC.

This clone was seen a few times. The chain uses TRBV2 and TRBJ1-4; D is uncertain. Trimming pared 5 bases from V and 8 bases from J, leaving 9 bases between. The CDR3 extends over 12 amino acids. Germline-derived CDR1 and CDR2 are SNHLY and FYNNEI. This CDR3 is CASSRAGEKLFF. CDR3 coding DNA: TGTGCCAGCAGTCGGGCGGGAGAAAAACTGTTTTTT.

The chain links TRBV10-1 to TRBJ2-3, with 9 bases that match TRBD1. The germline V gene encodes CDR1 WNHNN and CDR2 SYGVQD (reference sequence). CDR3 length: 14 amino acids. Trimming took 6 bases from V and 3 from J; bases not matched to a gene: 4. CDR3 loop: CASSRDRVTDTQYF. In DNA, the CDR3 is TGCGCCAGCAGCCGGGACAGGGTTACAGATACGCAGTATTTT.

The chain links TRBV9 to TRBJ2-5; 15 bases match TRBD2. CDR3 size: 19 residues. Losses at the gene ends were 0 bases for V and 5 bases for J; bases not matched to a gene: 11. In germline, CDR1 is SGDLS, CDR2 YYNGEE. CDR3 residues: CASSVGGLAGGPGVETQYF. In DNA form, the CDR3 reads TGTGCCAGCAGCGTAGGTGGACTAGCGGGAGGGCCGGGTGTGGAGACCCAGTACTTC. Using reference TRBV9 and TRBJ2-5 for the parts outside the CDR3, the full variable domain is DSGVTQTPKHLITATGQRVTLRCSPRSGDLSVYWYQQSLDQGLQFLIQYYNGEERAKGNILERFSAQQFPDLHSELNLSSLELGDSALYFCASSVGGLAGGPGVETQYFGPGTRLLVL.

This sequence joins TRBV6-1 and TRBJ2-7; the match to TRBD2 covers 11 bases. Trimming at V came to 8 bases and at J to 4 bases, leaving 10 bases not matched to a gene. The germline V gene has CDR1 MNHNS and CDR2 SASEGT. The CDR3 is made up of 15 amino acids. The chain's CDR3 is CASQASSGRIYEQYF. CDR3 DNA: TGTGCCAGCCAAGCGTCTAGCGGGAGGATTTACGAGCAGTACTTC.

In its sample, this clone was seen a few times. This chain links TRBV11-1 with TRBJ1-6; D gene unclear. Deletions cut 1 base from V and 9 bases from J, with 10 bases between. The CDR3 contains 14 residues. The V gene's germline CDR1 is SGHAT and CDR2 FQDESV (reference sequence). The chain's CDR3 is CASSLVSGISPLHF. The DNA for the CDR3 is TGTGCCAGCAGCTTAGTCTCGGGAATTTCACCCCTCCACTTT.

This clone was seen a handful of times. The V gene is TRBV19, the J gene TRBJ2-1; D may be TRBD2 (6 bases). The germline V gene has CDR1 LNHDA and CDR2 SQIVND (reference sequence). Trimming pared 5 bases from V and 7 bases from J, leaving 15 bases between. This CDR3 has 14 residues. The CDR3 nucleotides read TGTGCCAGTAGTGTATCTAGCGTCGTTAATGAGCAGTTCTTC. Translating gives CASSVSSVVNEQFF.

This clone was detected only a few times. The chain couples TRBV2 to TRBJ2-1; no firm D call. The length of the CDR3 is 11 residues. Looked up from germline, CDR1 is SNHLY and CDR2 is FYNNEI. V was shortened by 8 bases and J by 10 bases, with 12 bases between the two germline ends. The CDR3 spells CASSRAAEQFF. The CDR3 bases are TGTGCCAGCTCCCGGGCCGCAGAGCAGTTCTTC. Combining the CDR3 with reference TRBV2 and TRBJ2-1 gives the whole variable domain EPEVTQTPSHQVTQMGQEVILRCVPISNHLYFYWYRQILGQKVEFLVSFYNNEISEKSEIFDDQFSVERPDGSNFTLKIRSTKLEDSAMYFCASSRAAEQFFGPGTRLTVL.

This clone occurred a few times. This specimen includes other DNA sequences encoding the same CDR3. J is TRBJ2-3 and V is TRBV5-1; 10 bases align to TRBD2. Germline loops: CDR1 SGHRS, CDR2 YFSETQ. V was pared by 4 bases and J by 6 bases, with 5 bases of the junction left unmatched. The CDR3 is made up of 14 amino acids. CDR3 in DNA: TGCGCCAGCAGCCCGGGGACTAGCGCGGATACGCAGTATTTT. It codes for CASSPGTSADTQYF. The variable domain in full, with the rest retrieved from reference TRBV5-1 and TRBJ2-3, is KAGVTQTPRYLIKTRGQQVTLSCSPISGHRSVSWYQQTPGQGLQFLFEYFSETQRNKGNFPGRFSGRQFSNSRSEMNVSTLELGDSALYLCASSPGTSADTQYFGPGTRLTVL.

The V gene is TRBV12-5, the J gene TRBJ1-6; D unclear. The CDR3 runs 13 residues. The V gene lost 6 bases and the J gene lost 7 bases, with 10 bases spanning the gap. In germline, CDR1 is LGHNT, CDR2 FRNRAP. This CDR3 is CASGLERNSPLHF. CDR3 in DNA: TGTGCTAGTGGCCTCGAGAGGAATTCACCCCTCCACTTT.

The chain links TRBV20-1 to TRBJ1-3; D is unresolved. Germline V gives CDR1 DFQATT, CDR2 SNEGSKA (reference sequence). The germline V and J ends were trimmed by 6 bases and 11 bases, with 5 bases remaining between them. The CDR3 covers 8 residues. The CDR3 reads CSAGPIYF. The DNA for the CDR3 is TGCAGTGCGGGCCCCATATATTTT.

The chain combines TRBV9 with TRBJ1-1; the D is unclear. V lost 0 bases, J lost 7 bases, and 13 bases lay in between. The germline CDR1 and CDR2 sequences are SGDLS and YYNGEE. This CDR3 spans 14 amino acids. The CDR3 region is CASSVGDSRYEAFF. The CDR3 coding sequence is TGTGCCAGCAGCGTAGGCGACTCCCGCTATGAAGCTTTCTTT.

The J gene is TRBJ2-3, the V gene TRBV2; tentative D call: TRBD2 (6 bases). V lost 7 bases and J 6 bases, leaving 14 bases between the germline ends. The CDR3 has 13 residues. Germline V gives CDR1 SNHLY, CDR2 FYNNEI. Here the CDR3 DNA reads TGTGCCAGCACCCGGGACTCGCAGGATACGCAGTATTTT. It translates to CASTRDSQDTQYF.

This clone came up a few times. The rearrangement links TRBV5-4 to TRBJ2-3; the match to TRBD1 covers 7 bases. The CDR3 loop spans 14 amino acids. With 5 bases clipped from V and 4 bases from J, the junction kept 7 bases outside the gene matches. Germline assignment: CDR1 SGHNT and CDR2 YYREEE (reference sequence). This CDR3 reads CASRDNRGADTQYF. For the CDR3, the DNA is TGTGCCAGCAGGGACAACAGGGGTGCAGATACGCAGTATTTT. Filled out from reference TRBV5-4 and TRBJ2-3, the complete variable domain reads ETGVTQSPTHLIKTRGQQVTLRCSSQSGHNTVSWYQQALGQGPQFIFQYYREEENGRGNFPPRFSGLQFPNYSSELNVNALELDDSALYLCASRDNRGADTQYFGPGTRLTVL.

The CDR3 sequence is CASSIYSGGDTQYF. The CDR3 DNA reads TGTGCCAGTAGTATCTATAGCGGGGGAGATACGCAGTATTTT. The chain combines TRBV19 with TRBJ2-3; TRBD2 agrees at 9 bases. The CDR3 totals 14 residues. The V segment lost 3 bases and the J segment 5 bases; nucleotides outside the gene matches: 3. Germline V lookup: CDR1 LNHDA, CDR2 SQIVND (reference sequence).

About this clone itself: One junction end does not reproduce the germline sequence, and a read error may be involved. This sequence joins TRBV7-7 and TRBJ1-4; D remains unclear. The CDR3 consists of 17 residues. CDR1 is SSHAT and CDR2 is FNYEAQ in the germline V gene (reference sequence). The CDR3 nucleotides are TGTGCTAGCAGCTTAGGAGGAGCGCTTGCAACTAATGAAAAACTGTTTTTT. This translates into CASSLGGALATNEKLFF.

V and J are TRBV6-1 and TRBJ2-7, with D possibly being TRBD1 or TRBD2 (6 bases each). The CDR3 runs to 13 residues. The germline CDR1 and CDR2 sequences are MNHNS and SASEGT. Deletions cut 6 bases from V and 3 bases from J, with 12 bases between. CDR3 sequence (DNA): TGTGCCAGCAGCCGGGGGCCGAACTACGAGCAGTACTTC. The encoded protein is CASSRGPNYEQYF.

CDR3 nucleotides: TGTGCCAGCAGCCCTAGGGGACAGGGGGCCACCGAGCAGTACTTC. Encoded protein: CASSPRGQGATEQYF. V and J are TRBV7-2 and TRBJ2-7; 12 nucleotides align to TRBD1. The germline V gene has CDR1 SGHTA and CDR2 FQGNSA. The length of the CDR3 is 15 residues. With V trimmed by 5 bases and J by 6 bases, 8 bases remained unmatched. Looking up the rest from reference TRBV7-2 and TRBJ2-7 gives the full variable domain: GAGVSQSPSNKVTEKGKDVELRCDPISGHTALYWYRQSLGQGLEFLIYFQGNSAPDKSGLPSDRFSAERTGGSVSTLTIQRTQQEDSAVYLCASSPRGQGATEQYFGPGTRLTVT.

This sequence joins TRBV5-1 and TRBJ2-1; 7 nucleotides align to TRBD1. The CDR3 contains 14 residues. Germline CDR1 is SGHRS and CDR2 is YFSETQ. The J segment lost 1 base and the V segment lost 3 bases, leaving 1 base of the junction unmatched. The CDR3 is CASSSGGSYNEQFF. As DNA, the CDR3 is TGCGCCAGCAGCTCAGGGGGATCCTACAATGAGCAGTTCTTC.

This clone was counted many times. The chain recombines TRBV4-1 with TRBJ1-4; D possibly corresponds to TRBD1 (5 bases). CDR3 length equals 14 residues. Trimming took 5 bases from V and 4 from J, leaving 11 bases between them. CDR1 is MGHRA and CDR2 is YSYEKL in the germline V gene. CDR3 sequence reads: CASSLGRLNEKLFF. In nucleotides, the CDR3 is TGCGCCAGCAGCTTGGGGCGGCTTAATGAAAAACTGTTTTTT.